One and the same sample provided the 10 T cell receptor beta chains below, sequenced in a study of blood T cell repertoires in COVID-19. Using immunoSEQ multiplex PCR, the repertoire was profiled, and TCRdb retains in-frame clones only, with some absent. The data contain over 150,000 clones, approximately 82% of them singletons. The sample consisted of peripheral blood. These TCRs come from a human donor with acute or convalescent COVID-19. The donor label of this sample is uncertain.

The chain couples TRBV5-4 to TRBJ2-7; TRBD2 matches at 11 bases. The germline CDR1 and CDR2 sequences are SGHNT and YYREEE (reference sequence). This CDR3 region has 14 residues. Unmatched junction bases numbered 4, after V lost 4 bases and J lost 4 bases. This CDR3 reads CASSPSGGLYEQYF. DNA of the CDR3: TGTGCCAGCAGCCCTAGCGGGGGGTTGTACGAGCAGTACTTC.

This chain links TRBV10-3 with TRBJ2-1; 13 bases are a match to TRBD2. The CDR3 is made up of 16 amino acids. V dropped 3 bases and J dropped 4; count of bases not matched to a gene: 3. In germline, CDR1 is ENHRY, CDR2 SYGVKD. As DNA, the CDR3 is TGTGCCATCAGTGACGGACTAGCGGGAGTGTACAATGAGCAGTTCTTC. It encodes CAISDGLAGVYNEQFF.

V and J are TRBV9 and TRBJ2-1; 10 positions match TRBD2. Germline CDR1 and CDR2: SGDLS and YYNGEE. CDR3 length: 15 residues. V was clipped by 2 bases and J by 3 bases; unmatched bases: 2. CDR3 loop: CASSVVAGGYNEQFF. The CDR3 nucleotides read TGTGCCAGCAGCGTTGTAGCGGGAGGCTACAATGAGCAGTTCTTC.

Worth noting for this clone: Other DNA sequences in this specimen translate into the identical CDR3. This chain joins TRBV9 and TRBJ2-7; D remains ambiguous. V was clipped by 0 bases and J by 5 bases, with 9 bases between them. Germline CDR1 is SGDLS and CDR2 is YYNGEE. The CDR3 sequence is 13 residues long. This CDR3 reads CASSVAPRDEQYF. As DNA, the CDR3 is TGTGCCAGCAGCGTAGCCCCACGGGACGAGCAGTACTTC.

DNA of the CDR3: TGTGCCAGCAGCCAAACAACGGGGATGAATCAGCCCCAGCATTTT. It specifies CASSQTTGMNQPQHF. The chain employs TRBV4-2 and TRBJ1-5; no reliable D call. V was clipped by 2 bases and J by 4 bases, with 12 bases between them. This CDR3 has 15 residues. CDR1 and CDR2 (germline): LGHNA, YNFKEQ.

V and J are TRBV21-1 and TRBJ2-5; the table names TRBD1, a call not compared with the DNA. TRBV21-1 is tagged as a pseudogene. CDR3 length: 16 residues. CDR3 nucleotide sequence: TGTGCCAGCAGCACCGCGAAGGGGCCCCTACAAGAGACCCAGTACTTC. It yields the protein CASSTAKGPLQETQYF.

The V and J genes are TRBV5-1 and TRBJ2-2, with TRBD2 identical over 9 bases. CDR3 length: 16 residues. With V trimmed by 2 bases and J by 4 bases, 6 bases remained unmatched. Germline V gives CDR1 SGHRS, CDR2 YFSETQ. CDR3: CASSFSGSAGTGELFF. The CDR3 region has the DNA TGCGCCAGCAGCTTTAGCGGGAGTGCTGGCACCGGGGAGCTGTTTTTT.

The V and J genes are TRBV7-9 and TRBJ1-2, with D possibly being TRBD1 (5 bases). Germline V CDR1 and CDR2: SEHNR, FQNEAQ (reference sequence). Trimming removed 6 bases from V and 6 bases from J, with 14 bases in between. The CDR3 is made up of 13 amino acids. The CDR3 is CASRSDIPHGYTF. CDR3 DNA: TGTGCCAGCAGATCGGACATACCCCATGGCTACACCTTC.

To note about this clone: The sample carries other DNA sequences with the same CDR3. This chain uses TRBV5-1 with TRBJ1-1, with D possibly matching TRBD1 (5 bases). Looked up from germline, CDR1 is SGHRS and CDR2 is YFSETQ. V lost 0 bases to trimming and J lost 4 bases, with 10 bases between them. This CDR3 has 14 amino acids. CDR3 amino acids: CASSLEGRGTEAFF. The DNA for the CDR3 is TGCGCCAGCAGCTTGGAGGGGAGGGGCACTGAAGCTTTCTTT.

The DNA for the CDR3 is TGCGCCAGCAGACCCGGGACAGGGATATACAATGAGCAGTTCTTC. Residues: CASRPGTGIYNEQFF. This chain links TRBV5-1 with TRBJ2-1, with 9 bases that match TRBD1. The V gene's germline CDR1 is SGHRS and CDR2 YFSETQ. The CDR3 runs to 15 residues. Unmatched junction bases numbered 7, after V lost 5 bases and J lost 4 bases.